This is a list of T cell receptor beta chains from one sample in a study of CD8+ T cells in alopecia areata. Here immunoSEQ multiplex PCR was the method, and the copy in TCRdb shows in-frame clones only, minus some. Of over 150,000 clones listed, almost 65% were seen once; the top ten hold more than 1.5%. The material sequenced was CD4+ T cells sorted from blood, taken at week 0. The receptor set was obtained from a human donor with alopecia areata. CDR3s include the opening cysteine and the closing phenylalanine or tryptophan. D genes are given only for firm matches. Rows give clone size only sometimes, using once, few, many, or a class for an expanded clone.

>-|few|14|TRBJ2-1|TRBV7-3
TGTGCCAGCAGCTTAGCGCGGGAAAGCAATGAGCAGTTCTTC
CASSLARESNEQFF
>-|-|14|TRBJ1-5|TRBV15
TGTGCCACCGCGAGAGGGGGATCCAATCAGCCCCAGCATTTT
CATARGGSNQPQHF
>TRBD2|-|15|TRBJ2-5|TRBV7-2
TGTGCCAGCAGCCAAACTAGCGGCGGGTGGGAGACCCAGTACTTC
CASSQTSGGWETQYF
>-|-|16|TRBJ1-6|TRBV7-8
TGTGCCAGCAGCCCCCGAACCTTAGACAATAATTCACCCCTCCACTTT
CASSPRTLDNNSPLHF
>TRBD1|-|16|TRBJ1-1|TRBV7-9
TGTGCCAGCAGCAGAAGGGACAGAGCATTACACACTGAAGCTTTCTTT
CASSRRDRALHTEAFF
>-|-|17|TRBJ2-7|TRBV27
TGTGCCAGCAGTCCACTCGGTCCGGGGGCCCTTTCCTACGAGCAGTACTTC
CASSPLGPGALSYEQYF
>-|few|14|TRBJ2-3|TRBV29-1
TGCAGCGGGGGCAGAGACAGCCGCACAGATACGCAGTATTTT
CSGGRDSRTDTQYF
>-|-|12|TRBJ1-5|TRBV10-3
TGCGCCAGCAGTGAGGCTCAGGGTCCCCAGCATTTT
CASSEAQGPQHF
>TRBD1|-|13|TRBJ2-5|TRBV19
TGTGCCAGTAGAAGGGGGACAGAAGAGACCCAGTACTTC
CASRRGTEETQYF
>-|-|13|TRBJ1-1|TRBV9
TGTGCCAGCACGCCGTTAGTGAACACTGAAGCTTTCTTT
CASTPLVNTEAFF
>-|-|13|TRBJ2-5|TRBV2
TGTGCCAGCAGTGAAGTAGACGACACCCCCCAGTACTTC
CASSEVDDTPQYF
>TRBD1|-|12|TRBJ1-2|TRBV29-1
TGCAGCGTTGAGGCGACAGGGGGTGGCTACACCTTC
CSVEATGGGYTF
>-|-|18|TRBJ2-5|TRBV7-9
TGTGCCAGCAGCTCCCCACAAGGGTCCGGACTCACCGTAGGGACCCAGTACTTC
CASSSPQGSGLTVGTQYF
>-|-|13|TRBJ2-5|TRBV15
TGTGCCACCAGGCGGGGGCGGCAAGAGACCCAGTACTTC
CATRRGRQETQYF
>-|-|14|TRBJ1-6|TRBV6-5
TGTGCCAGCAGTCCCGGGACACGGTTTTCACCCCTCCACTTT
CASSPGTRFSPLHF
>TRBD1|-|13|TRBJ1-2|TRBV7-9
TGTGCCAGCAGCTTTGACAGGGATTATGGCTACACCTTC
CASSFDRDYGYTF
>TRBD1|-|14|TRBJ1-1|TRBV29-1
TGCAGCGTTCACTCAGGGGGTATGAACACTGAAGCTTTCTTT
CSVHSGGMNTEAFF
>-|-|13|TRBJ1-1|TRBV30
TGTGCCTGGAGTGGGAGAGGAACCTCTGAAGCTTTCTTT
CAWSGRGTSEAFF
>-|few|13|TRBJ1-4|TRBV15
TGTGCCACCAGCAGGGAATCCAGGGGTAAACTGTTTTTT
CATSRESRGKLFF
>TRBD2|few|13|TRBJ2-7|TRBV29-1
TGCAGCGTTGACGGCGGGGGGCCCTACGAGCAGTACTTC
CSVDGGGPYEQYF
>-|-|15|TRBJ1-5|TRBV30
TGTGCCTGGAGTGTAGGCAGCGAAAGCAATCAGCCCCAGCATTTT
CAWSVGSESNQPQHF
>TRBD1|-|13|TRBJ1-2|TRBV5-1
TGCGCCAGCAGCGTGGGACAGGGGGCTGGCTACACCTTC
CASSVGQGAGYTF
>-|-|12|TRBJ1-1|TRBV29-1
TGCAGCGTTGGAAACAGGGAAGTGGGAGCTTTCTTT
CSVGNREVGAFF
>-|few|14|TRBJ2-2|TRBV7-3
TGTGCCAGCAGCTTACTAGCGAACACCGGGGAGCTGTTTTTT
CASSLLANTGELFF
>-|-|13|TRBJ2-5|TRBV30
TGTGCCTGGGAGAGGGGCAGAGGGCAGACCCAGTACTTC
CAWERGRGQTQYF
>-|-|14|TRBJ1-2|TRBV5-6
TGTGCCAGCAGCTTGGATCCCCGGGACGGAGGCTACACCTTC
CASSLDPRDGGYTF
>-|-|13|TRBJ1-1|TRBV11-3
TGTGCCAGCAGCCGCTCAAGTAACACTGAAGCTTTCTTT
CASSRSSNTEAFF
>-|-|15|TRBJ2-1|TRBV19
TGTGCCACCCAGCCGGACAGAAGCTCCTACAATGAGCAGTTCTTC
CATQPDRSSYNEQFF
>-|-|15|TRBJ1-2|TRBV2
TGTGCCAGCAGTGCGGAATGGGGGCCTAGCTATGGCTACACCTTC
CASSAEWGPSYGYTF
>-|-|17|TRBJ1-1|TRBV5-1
TGCGCCAGCAGCTTGGCTGGGGGTATCAACCTGAACACTGAAGCTTTCTTT
CASSLAGGINLNTEAFF
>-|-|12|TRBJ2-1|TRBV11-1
TGTGCCAGCAGCCCAGCCGCCAAGGAGCAGTTCTTC
CASSPAAKEQFF
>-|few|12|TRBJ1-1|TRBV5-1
TGCGCCAGCAGCTTGGAAGGGGCTGAAGCTTTCTTT
CASSLEGAEAFF
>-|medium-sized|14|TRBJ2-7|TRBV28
TGTGCCACGAGAAGGGGGACCCCGAGTAGCGAGCAGTACTTC
CATRRGTPSSEQYF
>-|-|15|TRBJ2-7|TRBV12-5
TGTGCTAGTGGTTTGGTACTAGGTGGCTCCTACGAGCAGTACTTC
CASGLVLGGSYEQYF